This TCR beta chain emerged from a study of cytomegalovirus exposure and HLA in healthy donors. Overall study results and limits: Analyzed later, most CMV-associated TCR beta chains appeared HLA-restricted. Earlier findings revealed that most TCR beta V segments proved productive either about 90% or about 30% of the time. The likely explanation for a cluster of highly shared sequence variants was sequencing artifact.

Germline V lookup: CDR1 SGHNT, CDR2 YYREEE (reference sequence). V was cut by 2 bases and J by 6 bases, with 8 bases left in between. The CDR3 consists of 12 residues. The PCR employed 60 Vbeta primers together with 13 Jbeta primers. Under the authors' procedure: In a later analysis, 8.5 million to 14 million of 75 million to 90 million unique beta chains occurred in at least two donors. Data came from immunoSEQ multiplex PCR; TCRdb stores just in-frame clones and leaves some out. From that table come the V and J calls and clone size; the DNA was used to work out D and trimming. In the table there are about 260,000 clones, 80% to 90% of which are singletons. In the case of this clone: What it binds is unknown.

The rearrangement uses TRBV5-4 and TRBJ1-1; D not certain. The sample consisted of PBMCs. This TCR derives from a woman aged 40-49 years in good health and CMV-seropositive. As DNA, the CDR3 is TGTGCCAGCAGCTTCGTCGGGTCTGAAGCTTTCTTT. Protein sequence: CASSFVGSEAFF.